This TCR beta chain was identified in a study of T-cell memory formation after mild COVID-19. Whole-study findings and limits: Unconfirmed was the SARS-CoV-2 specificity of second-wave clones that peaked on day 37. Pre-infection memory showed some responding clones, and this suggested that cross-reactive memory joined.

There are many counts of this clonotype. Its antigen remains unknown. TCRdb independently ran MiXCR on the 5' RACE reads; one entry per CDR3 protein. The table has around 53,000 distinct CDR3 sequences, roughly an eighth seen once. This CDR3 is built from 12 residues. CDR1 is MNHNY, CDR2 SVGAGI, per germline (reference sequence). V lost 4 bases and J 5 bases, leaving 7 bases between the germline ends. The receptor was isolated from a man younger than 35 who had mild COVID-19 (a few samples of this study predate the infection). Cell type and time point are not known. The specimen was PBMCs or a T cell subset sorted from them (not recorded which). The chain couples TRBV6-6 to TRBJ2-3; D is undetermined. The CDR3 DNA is TGTGCCAGCAGTTTAGTGGTAGATACGCAGTATTTT. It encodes CASSLVVDTQYF.